The clone carrying this T cell receptor (beta chain) has ten or more counts. As yet, its antigen is unknown. A J-beta primer mix and a sample-barcoded 5' primer were used in a second PCR of about 7 to 11 cycles. Sequencing recovered at least 2.5 million CDR3-containing paired-end reads from each sample. TCRdb called the 5' RACE reads again in MiXCR, with one record for every CDR3 protein. The sample lists 580,000 or so distinct CDR3 sequences, around 48% occurring once. The CDR3 loop spans 14 amino acids. Trimming left V 6 bases short and J 4 bases short, with 13 bases between. CDR1 is MNHNY and CDR2 is SVGAGI in the germline V gene (reference sequence). This entry belongs to a study of blood T cells in healthy people across ages. About the research overall: Using template switching, researchers captured about one barcoded beta molecule for each two T cells.

Broader study findings: Diversity figures based on one million T cells were deemed too low. PBMCs were not sorted, which prevented a conclusive comparison of naive versus antigen-experienced cells.

The sample was blood. This sequence originates from a man aged 80 or over in good health. J is TRBJ1-5 and V is TRBV6-6, with D perhaps matching TRBD1 (5 bases). The CDR3 here is CASSWDGWNQPQHF. In DNA form, the CDR3 reads TGTGCCAGCAGCTGGGACGGGTGGAATCAGCCCCAGCATTTT.